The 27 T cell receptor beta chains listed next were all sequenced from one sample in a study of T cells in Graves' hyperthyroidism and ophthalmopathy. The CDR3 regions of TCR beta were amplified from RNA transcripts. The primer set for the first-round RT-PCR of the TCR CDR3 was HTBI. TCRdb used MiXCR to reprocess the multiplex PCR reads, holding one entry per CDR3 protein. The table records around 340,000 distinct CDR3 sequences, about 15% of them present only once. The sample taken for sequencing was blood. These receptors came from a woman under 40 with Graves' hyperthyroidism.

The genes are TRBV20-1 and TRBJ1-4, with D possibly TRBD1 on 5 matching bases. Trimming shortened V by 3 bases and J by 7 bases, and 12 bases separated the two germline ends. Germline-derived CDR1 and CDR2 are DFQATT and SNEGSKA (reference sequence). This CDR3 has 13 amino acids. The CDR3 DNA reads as TGCAGTGCTAGCTTCAGGGCCGGTGAAAAACTGTTTTTT. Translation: CSASFRAGEKLFF.

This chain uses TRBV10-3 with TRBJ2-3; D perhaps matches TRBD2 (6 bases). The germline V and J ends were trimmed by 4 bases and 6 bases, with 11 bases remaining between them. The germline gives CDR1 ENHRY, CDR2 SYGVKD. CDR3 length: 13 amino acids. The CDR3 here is CAISGRDWDTQYF. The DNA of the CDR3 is TGTGCCATCAGTGGCCGGGACTGGGATACGCAGTATTTT.

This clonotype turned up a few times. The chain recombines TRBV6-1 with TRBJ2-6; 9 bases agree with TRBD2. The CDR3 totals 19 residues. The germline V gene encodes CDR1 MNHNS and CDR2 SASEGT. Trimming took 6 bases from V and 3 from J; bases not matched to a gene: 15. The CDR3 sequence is CASSPLGGGREGGANVLTF. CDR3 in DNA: TGTGCCAGCAGCCCCCTAGGGGGCGGGAGGGAAGGTGGGGCCAACGTCCTGACTTTC.

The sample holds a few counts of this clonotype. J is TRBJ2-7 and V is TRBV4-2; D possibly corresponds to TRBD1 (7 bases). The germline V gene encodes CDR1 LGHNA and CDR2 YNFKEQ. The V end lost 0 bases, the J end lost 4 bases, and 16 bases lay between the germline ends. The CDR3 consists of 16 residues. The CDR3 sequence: CASSQDTRQGGYEQYF. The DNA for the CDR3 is TGTGCCAGCAGCCAAGATACGCGGCAGGGGGGATACGAGCAGTACTTC.

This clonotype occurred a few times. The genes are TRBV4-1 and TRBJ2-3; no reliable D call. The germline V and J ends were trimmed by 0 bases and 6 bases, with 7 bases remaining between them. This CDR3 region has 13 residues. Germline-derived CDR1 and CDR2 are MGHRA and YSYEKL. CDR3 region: CASSQDRPDTQYF. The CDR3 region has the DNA TGCGCCAGCAGCCAAGATCGGCCGGATACGCAGTATTTT.

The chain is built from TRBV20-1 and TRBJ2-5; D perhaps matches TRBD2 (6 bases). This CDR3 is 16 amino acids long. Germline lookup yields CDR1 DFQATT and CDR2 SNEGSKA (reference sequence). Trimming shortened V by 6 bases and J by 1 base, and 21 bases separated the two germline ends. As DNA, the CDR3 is TGCAGTGCGAAAGGAGGGTCCCTAGTTACCCAAGAGACCCAGTACTTC. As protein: CSAKGGSLVTQETQYF.

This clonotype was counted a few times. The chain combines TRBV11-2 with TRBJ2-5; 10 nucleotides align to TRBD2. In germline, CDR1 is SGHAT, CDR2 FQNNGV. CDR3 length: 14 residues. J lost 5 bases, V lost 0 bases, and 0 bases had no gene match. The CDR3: CASSLELAGETQYF. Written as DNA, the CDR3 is TGTGCCAGCAGCTTAGAACTAGCGGGGGAGACCCAGTACTTC.

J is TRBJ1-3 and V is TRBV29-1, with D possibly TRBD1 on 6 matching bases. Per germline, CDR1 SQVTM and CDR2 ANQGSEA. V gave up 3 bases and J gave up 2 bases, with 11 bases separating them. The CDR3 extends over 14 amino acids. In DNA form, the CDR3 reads TGCAGCGTTGAGCAAACAGGGACTGGAAACACCATATATTTT. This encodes CSVEQTGTGNTIYF.

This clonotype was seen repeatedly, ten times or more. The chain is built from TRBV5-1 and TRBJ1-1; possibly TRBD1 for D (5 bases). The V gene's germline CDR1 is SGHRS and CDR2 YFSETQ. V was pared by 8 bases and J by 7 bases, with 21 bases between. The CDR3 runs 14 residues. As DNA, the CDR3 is TGCGCCAGTTACCGGGACTCTAAAGTGGATGAAGCTTTCTTT. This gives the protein CASYRDSKVDEAFF.

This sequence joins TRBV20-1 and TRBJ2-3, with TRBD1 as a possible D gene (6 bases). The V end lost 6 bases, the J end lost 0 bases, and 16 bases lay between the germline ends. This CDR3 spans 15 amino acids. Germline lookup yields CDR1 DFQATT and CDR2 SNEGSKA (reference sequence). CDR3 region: CSADGDTQSTDTQYF. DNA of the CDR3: TGCAGTGCGGATGGGGACACCCAAAGCACAGATACGCAGTATTTT.

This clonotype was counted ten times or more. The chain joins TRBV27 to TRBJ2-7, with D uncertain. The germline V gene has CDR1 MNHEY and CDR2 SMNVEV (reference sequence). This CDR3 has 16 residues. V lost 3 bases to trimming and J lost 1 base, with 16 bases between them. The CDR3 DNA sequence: TGTGCCAGCAGTTTCCGTGGGGTCCGTAGATCCTACGAGCAGTACTTC. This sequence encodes CASSFRGVRRSYEQYF.

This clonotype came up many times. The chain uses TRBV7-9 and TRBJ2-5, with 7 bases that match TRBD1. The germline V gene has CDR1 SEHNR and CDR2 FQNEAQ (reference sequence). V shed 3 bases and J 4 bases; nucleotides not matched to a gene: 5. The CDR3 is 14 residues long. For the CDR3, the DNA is TGTGCCAGCAGCTTTAGCCACAGGGGAGAGACCCAGTACTTC. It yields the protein CASSFSHRGETQYF. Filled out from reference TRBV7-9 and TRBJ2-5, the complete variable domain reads DTGVSQNPRHKITKRGQNVTFRCDPISEHNRLYWYRQTLGQGPEFLTYFQNEAQLEKSRLLSDRFSAERPKGSFSTLEIQRTEQGDSAMYLCASSFSHRGETQYFGPGTRLLVL.

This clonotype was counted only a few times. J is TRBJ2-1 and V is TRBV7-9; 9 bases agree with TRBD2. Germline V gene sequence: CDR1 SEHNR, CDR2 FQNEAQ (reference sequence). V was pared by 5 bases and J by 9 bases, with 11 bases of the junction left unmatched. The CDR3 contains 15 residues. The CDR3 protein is CASSPLAGDGGEQFF. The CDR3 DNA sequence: TGTGCCAGCAGCCCTTTAGCGGGAGACGGCGGTGAGCAGTTCTTC.

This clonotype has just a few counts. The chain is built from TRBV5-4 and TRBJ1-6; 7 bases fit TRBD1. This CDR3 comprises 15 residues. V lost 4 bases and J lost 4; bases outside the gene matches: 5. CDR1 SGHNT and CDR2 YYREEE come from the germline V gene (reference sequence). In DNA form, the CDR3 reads TGTGCCAGCAGCATTTCGGGACAGTATAATTCACCCCTCCACTTT. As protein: CASSISGQYNSPLHF.

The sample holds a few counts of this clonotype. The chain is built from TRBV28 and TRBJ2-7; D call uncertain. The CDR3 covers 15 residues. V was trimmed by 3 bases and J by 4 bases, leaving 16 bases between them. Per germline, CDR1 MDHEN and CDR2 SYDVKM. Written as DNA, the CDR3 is TGTGCCAGCAGTTTTTCTAGTTTGCCGCTTTACGAGCAGTACTTC. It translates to CASSFSSLPLYEQYF.

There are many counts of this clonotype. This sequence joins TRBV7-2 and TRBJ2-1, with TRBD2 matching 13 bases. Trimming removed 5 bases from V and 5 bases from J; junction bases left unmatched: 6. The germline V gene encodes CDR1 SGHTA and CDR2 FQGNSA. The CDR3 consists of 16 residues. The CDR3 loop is CASSPWGLAGNNEQFF. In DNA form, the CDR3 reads TGTGCCAGCAGCCCATGGGGACTAGCGGGGAACAATGAGCAGTTCTTC.

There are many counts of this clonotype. CDR3 in amino acids: CASSFGRGTEAFF. The DNA for the CDR3 is TGTGCCAGTAGTTTTGGACGGGGCACTGAAGCTTTCTTT. This chain uses TRBV19 with TRBJ1-1; D is uncertain. V was trimmed by 5 bases and J by 4 bases, leaving 11 bases between them. Germline V gene data show CDR1 as LNHDA and CDR2 as SQIVND (reference sequence). The CDR3 extends over 13 amino acids.

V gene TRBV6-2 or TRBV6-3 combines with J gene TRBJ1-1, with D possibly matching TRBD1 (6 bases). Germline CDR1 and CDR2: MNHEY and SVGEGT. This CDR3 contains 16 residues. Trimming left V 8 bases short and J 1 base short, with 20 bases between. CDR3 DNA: TGTGCCAGCGTTAGCAGGGGAATTCTCCCGAACACTGAAGCTTTCTTT. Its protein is CASVSRGILPNTEAFF.

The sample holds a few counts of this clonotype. CDR3 in DNA: TGCGCCAGCAGCCACCACCCGTTAGGATTAACGGAAGAGACCCAGTACTTC. Encoded protein: CASSHHPLGLTEETQYF. This chain connects TRBV4-1 to TRBJ2-5; D is uncertain. CDR3 length: 17 residues. Trimming cost V 3 bases and J 3 bases, with 20 bases left between them. Germline CDR1 is MGHRA and CDR2 is YSYEKL.

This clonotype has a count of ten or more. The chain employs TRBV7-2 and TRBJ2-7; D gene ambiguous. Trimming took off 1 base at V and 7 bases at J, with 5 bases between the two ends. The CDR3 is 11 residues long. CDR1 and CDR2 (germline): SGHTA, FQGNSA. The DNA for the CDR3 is TGTGCCAGCAGCTTAGTTAGGGAGCAGTACTTC. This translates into CASSLVREQYF.

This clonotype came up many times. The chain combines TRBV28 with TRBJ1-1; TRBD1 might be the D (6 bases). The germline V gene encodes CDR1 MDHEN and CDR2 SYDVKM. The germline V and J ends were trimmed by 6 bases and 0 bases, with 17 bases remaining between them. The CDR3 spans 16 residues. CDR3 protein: CASSRSGGAMNTEAFF. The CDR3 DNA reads TGTGCCAGCAGCCGTTCGGGGGGGGCTATGAACACTGAAGCTTTCTTT.

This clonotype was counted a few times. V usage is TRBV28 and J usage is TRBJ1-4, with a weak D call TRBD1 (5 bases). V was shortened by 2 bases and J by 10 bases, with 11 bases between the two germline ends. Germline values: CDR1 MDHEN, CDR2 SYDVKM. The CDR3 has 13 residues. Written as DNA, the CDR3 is TGTGCCAGCAGTTTAGCCACTGGGGGAAAACTGTTTTTT. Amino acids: CASSLATGGKLFF.

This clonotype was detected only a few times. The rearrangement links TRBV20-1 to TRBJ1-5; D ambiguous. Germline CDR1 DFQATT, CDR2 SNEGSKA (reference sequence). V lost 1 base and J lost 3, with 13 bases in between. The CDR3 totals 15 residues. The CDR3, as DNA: TGCAGTGCTAGAGCCGGTGAGGGTTACAATCAGCCCCAGCATTTT. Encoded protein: CSARAGEGYNQPQHF.

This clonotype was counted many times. The CDR3 loop reads CASSQGRELYGYTF. CDR3 coding DNA: TGTGCCAGCAGCCAAGGCAGGGAATTGTATGGCTACACCTTC. V usage is TRBV3-1 and J usage is TRBJ1-2; possible D gene TRBD1, 5 bases. CDR1 and CDR2 from the germline V gene are LGHDT and YNNKEL (reference sequence). The germline V and J ends were trimmed by 1 base and 5 bases, with 11 bases remaining between them. The CDR3 extends over 14 amino acids.

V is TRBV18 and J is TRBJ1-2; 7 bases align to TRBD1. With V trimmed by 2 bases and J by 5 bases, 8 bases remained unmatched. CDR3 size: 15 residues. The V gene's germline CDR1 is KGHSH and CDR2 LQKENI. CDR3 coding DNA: TGTGCCAGCTCACCAAGCGGACAGGCATCGTATGGCTACACCTTC. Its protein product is CASSPSGQASYGYTF.

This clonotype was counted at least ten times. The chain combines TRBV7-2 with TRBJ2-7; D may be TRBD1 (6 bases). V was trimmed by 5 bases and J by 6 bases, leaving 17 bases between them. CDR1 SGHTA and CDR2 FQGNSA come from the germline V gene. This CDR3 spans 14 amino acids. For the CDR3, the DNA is TGTGCCAGCAGCACAAGACAGGCTTCAACCGAGCAGTACTTC. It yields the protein CASSTRQASTEQYF.

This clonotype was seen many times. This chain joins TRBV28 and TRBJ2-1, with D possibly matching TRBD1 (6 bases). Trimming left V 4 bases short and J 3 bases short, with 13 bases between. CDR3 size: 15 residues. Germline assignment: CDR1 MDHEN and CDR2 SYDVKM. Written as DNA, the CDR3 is TGTGCCAGCAGTTCAGGAATACAGGGCTACAATGAGCAGTTCTTC. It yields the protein CASSSGIQGYNEQFF. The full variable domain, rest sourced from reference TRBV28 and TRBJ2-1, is DVKVTQSSRYLVKRTGEKVFLECVQDMDHENMFWYRQDPGLGLRLIYFSYDVKMKEKGDIPEGYSVSREKKERFSLILESASTNQTSMYLCASSSGIQGYNEQFFGPGTRLTVL.